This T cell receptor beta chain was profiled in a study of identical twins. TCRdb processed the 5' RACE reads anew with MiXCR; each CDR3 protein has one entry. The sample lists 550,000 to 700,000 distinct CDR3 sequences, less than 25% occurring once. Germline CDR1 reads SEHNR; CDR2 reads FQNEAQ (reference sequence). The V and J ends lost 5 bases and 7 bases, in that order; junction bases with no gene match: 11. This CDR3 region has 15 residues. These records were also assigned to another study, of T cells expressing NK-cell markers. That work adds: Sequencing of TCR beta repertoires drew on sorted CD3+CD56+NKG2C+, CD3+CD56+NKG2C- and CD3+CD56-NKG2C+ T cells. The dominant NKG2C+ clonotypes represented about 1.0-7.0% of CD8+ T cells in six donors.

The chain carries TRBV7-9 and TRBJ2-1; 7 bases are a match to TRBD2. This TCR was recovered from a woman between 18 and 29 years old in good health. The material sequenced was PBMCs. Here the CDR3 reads CASSRGGKFGNEQFF. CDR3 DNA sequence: TGTGCCAGCAGCCGGGGAGGGAAATTCGGTAATGAGCAGTTCTTC. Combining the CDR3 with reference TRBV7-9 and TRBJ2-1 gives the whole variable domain DTGVSQNPRHKITKRGQNVTFRCDPISEHNRLYWYRQTLGQGPEFLTYFQNEAQLEKSRLLSDRFSAERPKGSFSTLEIQRTEQGDSAMYLCASSRGGKFGNEQFFGPGTRLTVL.